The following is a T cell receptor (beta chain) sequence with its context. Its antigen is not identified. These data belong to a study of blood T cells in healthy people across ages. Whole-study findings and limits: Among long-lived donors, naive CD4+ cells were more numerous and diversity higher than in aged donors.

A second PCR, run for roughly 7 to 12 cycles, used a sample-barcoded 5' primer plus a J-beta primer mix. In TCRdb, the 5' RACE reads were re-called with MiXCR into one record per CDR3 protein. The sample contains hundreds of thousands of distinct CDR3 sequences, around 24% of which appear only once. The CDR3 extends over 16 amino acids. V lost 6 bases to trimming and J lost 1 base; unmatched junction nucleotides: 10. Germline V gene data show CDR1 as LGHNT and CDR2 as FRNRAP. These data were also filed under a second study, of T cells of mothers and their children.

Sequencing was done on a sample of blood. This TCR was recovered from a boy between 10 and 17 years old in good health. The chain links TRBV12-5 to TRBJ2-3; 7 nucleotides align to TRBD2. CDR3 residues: CASGPGLGVGTDTQYF. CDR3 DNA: TGTGCTAGTGGCCCTGGACTAGGGGTTGGCACAGATACGCAGTATTTT.